This T cell receptor (beta chain) appears in the sequencing data of a study of T cell changes during pregnancy in multiple sclerosis. Profiled with immunoSEQ multiplex PCR; TCRdb holds only in-frame clones, not every one. This sample has about 89,000 clones; about 93% occur once, and the top ten carry around 0.84%. V lost 3 bases and J lost 3; bases outside the gene matches: 5. Germline V gene data show CDR1 as MDHEN and CDR2 as SYDVKM. The CDR3 has 14 amino acids. This TCR derives from a female donor with multiple sclerosis, enrolled in a pregnancy study. The source was peripheral blood, collected in the third trimester of pregnancy. The chain couples TRBV28 to TRBJ2-7, with 7 bases fitting TRBD2. The chain's CDR3 is CASSLVLADYEQYF. The DNA of the CDR3 is TGTGCCAGCAGTTTGGTCCTAGCGGACTACGAGCAGTACTTC.